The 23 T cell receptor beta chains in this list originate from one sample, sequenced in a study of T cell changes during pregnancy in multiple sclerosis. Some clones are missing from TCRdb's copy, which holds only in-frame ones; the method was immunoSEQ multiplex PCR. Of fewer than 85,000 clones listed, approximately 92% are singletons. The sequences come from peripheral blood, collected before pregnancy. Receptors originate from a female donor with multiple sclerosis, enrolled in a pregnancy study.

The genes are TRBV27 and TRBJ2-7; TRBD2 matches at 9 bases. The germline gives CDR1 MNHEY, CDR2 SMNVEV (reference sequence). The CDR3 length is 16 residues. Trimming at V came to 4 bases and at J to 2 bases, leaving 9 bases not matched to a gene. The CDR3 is CASSSWGAGGPYEQYF. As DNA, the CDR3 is TGTGCCAGCAGTTCCTGGGGGGCGGGAGGGCCCTACGAGCAGTACTTC.

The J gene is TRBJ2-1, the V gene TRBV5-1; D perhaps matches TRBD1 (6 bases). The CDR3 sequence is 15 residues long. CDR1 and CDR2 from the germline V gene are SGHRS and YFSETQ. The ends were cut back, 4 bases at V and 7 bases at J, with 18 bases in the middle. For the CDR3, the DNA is TGCGCCAGCAGCGACCCGGGACACTCCCCGAATGAGCAGTTCTTC. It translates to CASSDPGHSPNEQFF.

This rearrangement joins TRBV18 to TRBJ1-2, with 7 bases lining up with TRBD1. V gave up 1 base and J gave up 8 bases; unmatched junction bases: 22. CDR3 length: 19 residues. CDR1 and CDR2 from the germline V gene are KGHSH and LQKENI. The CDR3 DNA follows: TGTGCCAGCTCACCACAATTATTACAGGGGTCGACGCGGATCTCCGGCTACACCTTC. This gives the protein CASSPQLLQGSTRISGYTF.

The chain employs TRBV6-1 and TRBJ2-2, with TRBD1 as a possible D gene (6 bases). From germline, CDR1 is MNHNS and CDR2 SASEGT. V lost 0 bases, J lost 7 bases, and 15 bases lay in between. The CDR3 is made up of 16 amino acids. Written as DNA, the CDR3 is TGTGCCAGCAGTGAAGCGGGACATGGGATCGGCGGGGAGCTGTTTTTT. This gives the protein CASSEAGHGIGGELFF.

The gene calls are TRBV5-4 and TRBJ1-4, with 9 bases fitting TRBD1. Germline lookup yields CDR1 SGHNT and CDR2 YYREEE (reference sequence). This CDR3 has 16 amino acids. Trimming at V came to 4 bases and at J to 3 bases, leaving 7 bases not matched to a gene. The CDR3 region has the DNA TGTGCCAGCAGCCCTGGGACAGGGAAGGCTAATGAAAAACTGTTTTTT. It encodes CASSPGTGKANEKLFF. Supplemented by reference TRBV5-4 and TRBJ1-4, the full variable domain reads ETGVTQSPTHLIKTRGQQVTLRCSSQSGHNTVSWYQQALGQGPQFIFQYYREEENGRGNFPPRFSGLQFPNYSSELNVNALELDDSALYLCASSPGTGKANEKLFFGSGTQLSVL.

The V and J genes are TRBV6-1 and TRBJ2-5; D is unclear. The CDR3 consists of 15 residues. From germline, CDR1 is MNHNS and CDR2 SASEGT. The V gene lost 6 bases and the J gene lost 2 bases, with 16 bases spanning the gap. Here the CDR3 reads CASRSTGLEQETQYF. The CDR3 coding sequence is TGTGCCAGCAGAAGTACCGGGTTAGAACAAGAGACCCAGTACTTC.

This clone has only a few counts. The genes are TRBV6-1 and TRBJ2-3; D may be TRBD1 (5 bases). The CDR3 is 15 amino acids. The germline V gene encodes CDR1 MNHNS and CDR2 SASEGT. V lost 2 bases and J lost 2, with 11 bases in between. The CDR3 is CASSESRGHTDTQYF. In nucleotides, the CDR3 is TGTGCCAGCAGTGAAAGTCGCGGACACACAGATACGCAGTATTTT.

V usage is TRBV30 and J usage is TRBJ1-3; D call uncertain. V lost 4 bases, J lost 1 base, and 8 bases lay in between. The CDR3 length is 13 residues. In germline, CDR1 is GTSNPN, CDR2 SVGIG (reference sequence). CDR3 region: CAWTANSGNTIYF. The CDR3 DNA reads TGTGCCTGGACCGCTAATTCTGGAAACACCATATATTTT.

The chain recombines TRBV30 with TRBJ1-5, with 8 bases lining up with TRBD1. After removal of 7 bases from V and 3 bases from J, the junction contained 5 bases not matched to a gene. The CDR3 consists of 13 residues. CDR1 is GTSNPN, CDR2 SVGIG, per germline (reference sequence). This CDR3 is CALGQDSNQPQHF. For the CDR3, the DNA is TGTGCCTTGGGACAGGACTCCAATCAGCCCCAGCATTTT. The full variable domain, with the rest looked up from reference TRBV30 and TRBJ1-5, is SQTIHQWPATLVQPVGSPLSLECTVEGTSNPNLYWYRQAAGRGLQLLFYSVGIGQISSEVPQNLSASRPQDRQFILSSKKLLLSDSGFYLCALGQDSNQPQHFGDGTRLSIL.

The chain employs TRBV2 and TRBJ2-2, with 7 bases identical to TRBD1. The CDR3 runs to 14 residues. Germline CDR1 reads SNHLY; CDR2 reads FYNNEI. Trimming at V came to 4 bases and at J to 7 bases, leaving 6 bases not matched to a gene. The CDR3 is CASSARQGGGELFF. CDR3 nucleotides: TGTGCCAGCAGTGCCCGACAGGGTGGCGGGGAGCTGTTTTTT.

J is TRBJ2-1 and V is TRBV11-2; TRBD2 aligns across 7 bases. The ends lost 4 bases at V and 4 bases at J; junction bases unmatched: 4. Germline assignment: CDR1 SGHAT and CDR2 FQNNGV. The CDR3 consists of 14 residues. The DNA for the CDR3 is TGTGCCAGCAGCTACGGACTAGTTTACAATGAGCAGTTCTTC. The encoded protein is CASSYGLVYNEQFF.

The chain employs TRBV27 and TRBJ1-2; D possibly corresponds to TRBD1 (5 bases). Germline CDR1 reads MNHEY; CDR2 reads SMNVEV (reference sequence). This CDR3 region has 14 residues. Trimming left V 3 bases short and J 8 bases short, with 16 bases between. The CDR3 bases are TGTGCCAGCAGTTTTGGGGCGGGGTATGTCGGCTACACCTTC. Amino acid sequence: CASSFGAGYVGYTF.

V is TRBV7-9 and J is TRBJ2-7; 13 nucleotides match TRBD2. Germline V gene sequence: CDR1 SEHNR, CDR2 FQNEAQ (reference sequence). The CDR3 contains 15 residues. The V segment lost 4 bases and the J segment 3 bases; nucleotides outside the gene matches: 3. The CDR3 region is CASSSRTSGSYEQYF. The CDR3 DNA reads TGTGCCAGCAGCTCCCGGACTAGCGGGAGCTACGAGCAGTACTTC.

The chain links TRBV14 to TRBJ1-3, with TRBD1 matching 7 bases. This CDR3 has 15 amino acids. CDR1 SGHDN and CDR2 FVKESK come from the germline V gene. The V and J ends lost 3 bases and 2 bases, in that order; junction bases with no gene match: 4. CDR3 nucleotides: TGTGCCAGCAGCCATCGCACAGGGGCTGGAAACACCATATATTTT. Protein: CASSHRTGAGNTIYF.

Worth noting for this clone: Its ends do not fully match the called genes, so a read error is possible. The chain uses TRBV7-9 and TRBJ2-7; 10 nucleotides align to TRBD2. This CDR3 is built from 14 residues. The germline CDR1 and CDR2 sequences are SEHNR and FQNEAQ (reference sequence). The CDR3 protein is CASSLAGVTYEQYF. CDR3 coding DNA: TGTGCCAGCAGCCTAGCGGGAGTGACCTACGAGCAGTACTTC. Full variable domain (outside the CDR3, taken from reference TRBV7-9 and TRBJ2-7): DTGVSQNPRHKITKRGQNVTFRCDPISEHNRLYWYRQTLGQGPEFLTYFQNEAQLEKSRLLSDRFSAERPKGSFSTLEIQRTEQGDSAMYLCASSLAGVTYEQYFGPGTRLTVT.

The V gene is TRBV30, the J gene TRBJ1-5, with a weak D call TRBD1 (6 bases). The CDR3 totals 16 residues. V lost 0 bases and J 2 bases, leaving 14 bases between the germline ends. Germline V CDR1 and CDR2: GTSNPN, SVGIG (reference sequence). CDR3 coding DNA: TGTGCCTGGAGTGTACGGGGGGCGAGGGGCAATCAGCCCCAGCATTTT. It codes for CAWSVRGARGNQPQHF.

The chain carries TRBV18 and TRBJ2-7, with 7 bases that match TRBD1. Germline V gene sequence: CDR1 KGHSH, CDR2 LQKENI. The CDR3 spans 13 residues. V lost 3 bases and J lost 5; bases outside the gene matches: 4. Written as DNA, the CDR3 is TGTGCCAGCTCACCGAGACAGGGCGACGAGCAGTACTTC. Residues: CASSPRQGDEQYF.

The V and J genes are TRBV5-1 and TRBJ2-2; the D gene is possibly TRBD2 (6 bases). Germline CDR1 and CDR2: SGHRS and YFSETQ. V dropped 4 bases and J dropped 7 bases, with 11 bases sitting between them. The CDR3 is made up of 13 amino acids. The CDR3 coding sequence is TGCGCCAGCAGCCCCGGGGGTGGCGGGGAGCTGTTTTTT. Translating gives CASSPGGGGELFF.

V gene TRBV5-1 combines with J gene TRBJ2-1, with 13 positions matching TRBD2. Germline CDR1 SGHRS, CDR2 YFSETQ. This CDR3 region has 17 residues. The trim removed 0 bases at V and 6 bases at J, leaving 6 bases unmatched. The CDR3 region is CASSLGTGLAGSNEQFF. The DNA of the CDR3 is TGCGCCAGCAGCTTGGGCACGGGACTAGCGGGGAGCAATGAGCAGTTCTTC.

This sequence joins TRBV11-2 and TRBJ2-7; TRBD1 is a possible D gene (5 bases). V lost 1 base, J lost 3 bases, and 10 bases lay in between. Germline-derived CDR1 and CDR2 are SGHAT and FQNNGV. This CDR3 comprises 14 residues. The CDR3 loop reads CASSLGVGLYEQYF. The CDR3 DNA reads TGTGCCAGCAGCTTAGGCGTGGGGCTCTACGAGCAGTACTTC.

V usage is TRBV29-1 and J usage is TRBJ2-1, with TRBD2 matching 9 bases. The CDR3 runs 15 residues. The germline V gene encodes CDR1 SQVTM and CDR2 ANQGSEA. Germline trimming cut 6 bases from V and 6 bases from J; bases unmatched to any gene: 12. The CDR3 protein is CSVLGLAGQTNEQFF. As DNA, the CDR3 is TGCAGCGTCCTGGGCCTAGCGGGACAAACCAATGAGCAGTTCTTC.

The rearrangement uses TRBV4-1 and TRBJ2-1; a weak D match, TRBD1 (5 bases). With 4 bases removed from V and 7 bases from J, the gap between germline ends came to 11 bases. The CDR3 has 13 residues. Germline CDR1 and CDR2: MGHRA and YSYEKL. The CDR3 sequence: CASSLPRVNEQFF. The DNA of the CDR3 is TGCGCCAGCAGCCTCCCCAGGGTAAATGAGCAGTTCTTC.

CDR3 loop: CSADRGERYYGYTF. The DNA for the CDR3 is TGCAGCGCCGACAGGGGGGAAAGATACTATGGCTACACCTTC. The chain joins TRBV29-1 to TRBJ1-2; 9 positions agree with TRBD1. The trim removed 7 bases at V and 3 bases at J, leaving 9 bases unmatched. The V gene's germline CDR1 is SQVTM and CDR2 ANQGSEA. CDR3 size: 14 residues.